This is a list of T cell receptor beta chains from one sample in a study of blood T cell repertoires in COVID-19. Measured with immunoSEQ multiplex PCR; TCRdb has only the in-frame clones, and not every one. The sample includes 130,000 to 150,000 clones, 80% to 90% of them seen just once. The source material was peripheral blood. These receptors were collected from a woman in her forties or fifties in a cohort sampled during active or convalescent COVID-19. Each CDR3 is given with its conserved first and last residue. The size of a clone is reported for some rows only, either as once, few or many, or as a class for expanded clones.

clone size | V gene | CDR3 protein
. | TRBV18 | CASSPGPNYGYTF
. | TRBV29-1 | CSAPFSLGYGYTF
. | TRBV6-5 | CASNRQGRGYGYTF
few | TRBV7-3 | CASSFGGAAEEQFF
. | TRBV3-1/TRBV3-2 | CASSQGDRVRSPLHF
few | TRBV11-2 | CASSSQGGPLINEQFF
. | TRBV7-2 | CASSLGSGNTEAFF
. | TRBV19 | CASSMEQGREAFF
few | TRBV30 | CAHERGGSPLHF
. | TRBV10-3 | CAIGGDGEKLFF
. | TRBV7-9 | CASSKTPTGTEAFF
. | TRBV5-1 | CASSLVTSRPADTQYF
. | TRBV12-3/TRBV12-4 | CASSSQDEKLFF
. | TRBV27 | CASSLYGASYEQYF
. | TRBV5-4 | CASSLNTGELFF
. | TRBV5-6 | CASSLTGGWVEAFF
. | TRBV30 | CASPTGAGLEPGELFF
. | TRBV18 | CASSPFERSFSGNTIYF
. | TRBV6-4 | CASSETSGATDTQYF
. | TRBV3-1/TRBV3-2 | CASSLREGSRAPLHF
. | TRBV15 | CATSRGDFQETQYF
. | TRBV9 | CASSVDGQGGNEQFF
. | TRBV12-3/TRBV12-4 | CASSLQETQYF
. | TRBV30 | CAWSSWEAGSGNTIYF
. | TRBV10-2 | CASSEQGQSLLEQYF
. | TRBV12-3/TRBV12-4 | CASSLSISVSAFF
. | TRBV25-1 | CASSDGSSYNEQFF
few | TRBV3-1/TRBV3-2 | CASSQDLGFRNGYTF
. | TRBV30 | CAWSTGTDTQYF
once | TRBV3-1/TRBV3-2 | CASSQKGLAGNEQFF
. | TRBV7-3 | CASSPRRGSTDTQYF
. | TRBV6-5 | CASSRDIGNTIYF
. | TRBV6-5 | CASSYSRDRYGYTF
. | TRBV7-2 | CASSSTSPAGEQYF
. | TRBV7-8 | CASARQGSTGELFF
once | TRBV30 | CAWIPPTGSGNTIYF
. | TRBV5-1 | CASSLAGGRADSPLHF
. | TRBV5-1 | CASTPDRAGSPLHF
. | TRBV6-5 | CASSSSGGLGDTQYF
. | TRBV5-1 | CASSLFGQAPSYEQYF
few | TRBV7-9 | CASSPGERASGGELFF
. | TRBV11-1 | CASSAGTGGSYEQYF
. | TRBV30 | CAWSVDTAGNTIYF
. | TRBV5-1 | CASSSITAYEQYF
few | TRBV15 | CATSRDRTGAIQPQHF
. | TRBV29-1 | CSVGRTGLNTEAFF
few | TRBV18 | CASSLSRDRGGTDTQYF
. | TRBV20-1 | CSASTVNWAQETQYF
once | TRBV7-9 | CASSLAPGTGSSYEQYF
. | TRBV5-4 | CASSLDLGAANEQYF
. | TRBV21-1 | CASSTKTGCTEAFF